This T cell receptor (beta chain) stems from a study of T cells in localized non-small cell lung cancer. This clone has a single count. The ends were cut back, 3 bases at V and 1 base at J, with 13 bases in the middle. The CDR3 runs to 15 residues. CDR1 and CDR2 (germline): LNHNV, YYDKDF (reference sequence). Clones were read by immunoSEQ multiplex PCR, and TCRdb kept only the in-frame ones, dropping some. The repertoire has approximately 45,000 clones, roughly 86% of them found once; the top ten carry 2% to 2.5%. V gene TRBV15 combines with J gene TRBJ2-7; D perhaps matches TRBD1 (6 bases). Material: PBMCs, obtained before any cancer treatment. The clonotype comes from a man between 40 and 70 years old with stage II lung adenocarcinoma. CDR3 protein: CATSSSIQGSYEQYV. CDR3 DNA sequence: TGTGCCACCAGCAGTTCTATACAGGGATCCTACGAGCAGTACGTC.